This T cell receptor beta chain was recovered during a study of cytotoxic CD8 clonotypes in ibrutinib-treated CLL. General study points: Shared public clonotypes were rare, and on treatment they either got smaller or stayed the same.

Sequencing was designed to attain a depth spanning 1 in 200,000 to 1 in 1 million T cells. Measured with immunoSEQ multiplex PCR; TCRdb has only the in-frame clones, and not every one. This sample has about 50,000 clones, with more than 45% found just once. A remark on this clone: Its specificity is unknown.

Germline CDR1 and CDR2: KGHSH and LQKENI. The V gene lost 0 bases and the J gene lost 7 bases, with 9 bases spanning the gap. This CDR3 is built from 13 residues. The rearrangement links TRBV18 to TRBJ1-1, with D perhaps TRBD1 (5 bases). Specimen: PBMCs, collected after 12 months of ibrutinib treatment. The TCR originated in a human donor with chronic lymphocytic leukemia. The CDR3: CASSPPGGHEAFF. CDR3 nucleotide sequence: TGTGCCAGCTCACCACCGGGGGGTCATGAAGCTTTCTTT.